These 23 T cell receptor beta chains came from one sample sequenced in a study of Graves' ophthalmopathy and Graves' hyperthyroidism. TCR beta CDR3 regions were amplified from RNA transcripts. Investigators did first-round RT-PCR with HTBI primers, then second-round multiplex PCR. Each CDR3 protein is one row after TCRdb ran MiXCR on the multiplex PCR reads. The table lists some 170,000 distinct CDR3 sequences, just under 40% of them singletons. The sequenced material came from peripheral blood. The receptors shown here come from a man aged 25-45 years with Graves' ophthalmopathy.

This chain uses TRBV19 with TRBJ1-5; 12 bases are a match to TRBD1. Per the germline V gene, CDR1 is LNHDA and CDR2 is SQIVND (reference sequence). This CDR3 has 14 residues. V lost 6 bases, J lost 7 bases, and 4 bases stayed unmatched. The CDR3 is CASSRDRGRQPQHF. The DNA of the CDR3 is TGTGCCAGTAGCCGGGACAGGGGGCGACAGCCCCAGCATTTT.

This clonotype was observed at least ten times. The rearrangement joins TRBV20-1 to TRBJ2-7, with D unclear. The CDR3 loop spans 12 amino acids. Germline V gene data show CDR1 as DFQATT and CDR2 as SNEGSKA (reference sequence). V was pared by 6 bases and J by 5 bases, with 14 bases between. CDR3 in amino acids: CSAMDGRNEQYF. CDR3 sequence (DNA): TGCAGTGCCATGGACGGTCGGAACGAGCAGTACTTC.

The sample holds many counts of this clonotype. V and J are TRBV7-2 and TRBJ2-5; 7 bases map to TRBD2. The CDR3 runs 13 residues. In germline, CDR1 is SGHTA, CDR2 FQGNSA. The J segment lost 5 bases and the V segment lost 7 bases, leaving 7 bases of the junction unmatched. In DNA form, the CDR3 reads TGTGCCAGCACCCAACTAGCGATCGAGACCCAGTACTTC. Its translation: CASTQLAIETQYF.

The chain carries TRBV6-5 and TRBJ1-2; D gene uncertain. In germline, CDR1 is MNHEY, CDR2 SVGAGI. V lost 1 base, J lost 8 bases, and 8 bases lay in between. This CDR3 comprises 12 residues. DNA of the CDR3: TGTGCCAGCAGTTACTTCGATGGCGGCTACACCTTC. The encoded protein is CASSYFDGGYTF.

V and J are TRBV6-2 or TRBV6-3 and TRBJ1-5; D remains unclear. The CDR3 sequence is 16 residues long. The germline V gene encodes CDR1 MNHEY and CDR2 SVGEGT. Trimming shortened V by 4 bases and J by 2 bases, and 15 bases separated the two germline ends. Here the CDR3 reads CASSFHDPRGNQPQHF. The CDR3 DNA sequence: TGTGCCAGCAGTTTTCACGACCCCCGAGGCAATCAGCCCCAGCATTTT.

In this sample, this clonotype turned up once. The genes are TRBV6-2 or TRBV6-3 and TRBJ2-5; no firm D call. Trimming shortened V by 7 bases and J by 4 bases, and 7 bases separated the two germline ends. The CDR3 sequence is 11 residues long. CDR1 and CDR2 from the germline V gene are MNHEY and SVGEGT. The CDR3 here is CASKGRETQYF. Written as DNA, the CDR3 is TGTGCCAGCAAGGGTCGAGAGACCCAGTACTTC.

There are a few counts of this clonotype. The CDR3 here is CASSLAFSPYEQYF. Here the CDR3 DNA reads TGTGCCAGCAGCTTAGCGTTCAGCCCTTACGAGCAGTACTTC. The V and J genes are TRBV7-2 and TRBJ2-7; D is unresolved. V was shortened by 0 bases and J by 4 bases, with 10 bases between the two germline ends. CDR1 and CDR2 (germline): SGHTA, FQGNSA. This CDR3 spans 14 amino acids.

The chain carries TRBV7-2 and TRBJ2-5; no clear D gene. There are 14 residues in the CDR3. Trimming removed 1 base from V and 4 bases from J, with 10 bases in between. Germline CDR1 and CDR2: SGHTA and FQGNSA. CDR3 sequence reads: CASSLETQSETQYF. The DNA for the CDR3 is TGTGCCAGCAGCTTAGAGACCCAGTCAGAGACCCAGTACTTC.

This clonotype was seen more than once but under ten times. The chain employs TRBV6-2 or TRBV6-3 and TRBJ2-5; TRBD1 or TRBD2 may be the D gene (5 bases each). CDR1 and CDR2 (germline): MNHEY, SVGEGT. The CDR3 totals 14 residues. The ends were cut back, 5 bases at V and 1 base at J, with 11 bases in the middle. The CDR3 DNA is TGTGCCAGCAGTCGAACGGGGACCCAAGAGACCCAGTACTTC. Translation: CASSRTGTQETQYF.

This clonotype occurred many times. This chain uses TRBV7-8 with TRBJ2-2, with 9 nucleotides matching TRBD2. Germline CDR1 and CDR2: SGHVS and FQNEAQ. The length of the CDR3 is 18 residues. The junction had 14 bases not matched to a gene; V was cut back by 8 bases and J by 1 base. In nucleotides, the CDR3 is TGTGCCAGCGCTCTGGTTCGTAGCGGGAGAGGGAACACCGGGGAGCTGTTTTTT. Protein product: CASALVRSGRGNTGELFF.

V gene TRBV6-1 combines with J gene TRBJ1-3, with TRBD1 matching 7 bases. The CDR3 is made up of 15 amino acids. Germline V lookup: CDR1 MNHNS, CDR2 SASEGT. Losses at the gene ends were 7 bases for V and 0 bases for J; bases not matched to a gene: 6. The CDR3 protein is CASIATGVSGNTIYF. The CDR3 DNA reads TGTGCCAGCATCGCTACAGGGGTCTCTGGAAACACCATATATTTT.

This clonotype was seen once. CDR3 sequence reads: CSAGDSYEQYF. CDR3 DNA sequence: TGCAGTGCTGGGGACAGCTACGAGCAGTACTTC. The rearrangement joins TRBV20-1 to TRBJ2-7, with TRBD1 matching 7 bases. V gave up 5 bases and J gave up 3 bases; unmatched junction bases: 1. Germline V gene data show CDR1 as DFQATT and CDR2 as SNEGSKA (reference sequence). The CDR3 totals 11 residues.

The chain employs TRBV24-1 and TRBJ2-2, with a weak D call TRBD2 (5 bases). V was clipped by 0 bases and J by 4 bases, with 5 bases between them. Germline V gene lookup returns CDR1 KGHDR and CDR2 SFDVKD. The CDR3 extends over 14 amino acids. The CDR3 DNA reads TGTGCCACCAGTGATTTGACTAGCACCGGGGAGCTGTTTTTT. As protein: CATSDLTSTGELFF.

This clonotype was seen repeatedly, ten times or more. The chain combines TRBV5-1 with TRBJ2-7, with no clear D. This CDR3 comprises 14 residues. Germline CDR1 is SGHRS and CDR2 is YFSETQ. The V gene lost 4 bases and the J gene lost 0 bases, with 11 bases spanning the gap. For the CDR3, the DNA is TGCGCCAGCAGCAATTACGCCAGCTCCTACGAGCAGTACTTC. It yields the protein CASSNYASSYEQYF.

This sequence joins TRBV28 and TRBJ1-1; the D gene is possibly TRBD1 (6 bases). The V gene's germline CDR1 is MDHEN and CDR2 SYDVKM. The CDR3 totals 15 residues. Between the trimmed V and J ends, which lost 4 bases and 3 bases, there was a span of 15 bases. The CDR3 sequence: CASSSPSEGDTEAFF. The CDR3 DNA follows: TGTGCCAGCAGTTCCCCCTCCGAGGGGGACACTGAAGCTTTCTTT.

This clonotype has ten or more counts. This chain uses TRBV12-3 or TRBV12-4 with TRBJ2-4; D gene unclear. V was clipped by 5 bases and J by 2 bases, with 13 bases between them. This CDR3 is 15 amino acids long. The DNA of the CDR3 is TGTGCCAGCAGTGCCCCAAGGGTTTCCAAAAACATTCAGTACTTC. It is translated as CASSAPRVSKNIQYF.

This clonotype was seen ten or more times. The chain joins TRBV29-1 to TRBJ2-2, with D tentatively TRBD1 (5 bases). Germline loops: CDR1 SQVTM, CDR2 ANQGSEA. V dropped 7 bases and J dropped 3 bases, with 6 bases sitting between them. The CDR3 covers 11 residues. Written as DNA, the CDR3 is TGCAGCGCAGGGTACACCGGGGAGCTGTTTTTT. This codes for CSAGYTGELFF.

Many counts were recorded for this clonotype. The chain employs TRBV6-1 and TRBJ2-5, with D uncertain. With 1 base removed from V and 9 bases from J, the gap between germline ends came to 6 bases. The CDR3 consists of 11 residues. The germline V gene encodes CDR1 MNHNS and CDR2 SASEGT. The chain's CDR3 is CASSEGIAQYF. The CDR3 coding sequence is TGTGCCAGCAGTGAAGGGATCGCCCAGTACTTC.

There are many counts of this clonotype. The chain has TRBV11-2 and TRBJ2-2; tentatively, D is TRBD2 (5 bases). The germline gives CDR1 SGHAT, CDR2 FQNNGV. V lost 7 bases and J lost 6, with 21 bases in between. The CDR3 extends over 16 amino acids. CDR3 sequence (DNA): TGTGCCAGCATCCCAGCCCGGGAAATTGGCTCCGGGGAGCTGTTTTTT. This sequence encodes CASIPAREIGSGELFF.

The chain employs TRBV6-1 and TRBJ1-5; maybe TRBD1 (5 bases). In germline, CDR1 is MNHNS, CDR2 SASEGT. Deletions cut 4 bases from V and 6 bases from J, with 10 bases between. There are 13 residues in the CDR3. The CDR3 is CASSGRAGQPQHF. The CDR3 DNA is TGTGCCAGCAGTGGCAGGGCTGGTCAGCCCCAGCATTTT.

V and J are TRBV7-2 and TRBJ1-1; D is undetermined. V lost 8 bases and J lost 1, with 5 bases in between. The CDR3 runs 11 residues. Germline V gives CDR1 SGHTA, CDR2 FQGNSA. CDR3: CASGRNTEAFF. DNA for the CDR3: TGTGCCAGCGGAAGGAACACTGAAGCTTTCTTT.

This sequence joins TRBV30 and TRBJ1-1, with 7 bases fitting TRBD1. V was clipped by 4 bases and J by 3 bases; unmatched bases: 11. The CDR3 spans 15 residues. CDR1 GTSNPN and CDR2 SVGIG come from the germline V gene (reference sequence). CDR3 nucleotide sequence: TGTGCCTGGATTCGGGAAGGGGGCTATTACACTGAAGCTTTCTTT. Its protein is CAWIREGGYYTEAFF.

The V call is TRBV20-1, the J call TRBJ2-5, with 14 bases lining up with TRBD2. The germline CDR1 and CDR2 sequences are DFQATT and SNEGSKA (reference sequence). Germline trimming cut 0 bases from V and 5 bases from J; bases unmatched to any gene: 14. The CDR3 has 19 amino acids. CDR3 sequence: CSAREEGRLAGGPVETQYF. The DNA of the CDR3 is TGCAGTGCTAGAGAAGAGGGAAGACTAGCGGGAGGGCCGGTGGAGACCCAGTACTTC.